This T cell receptor beta chain was sequenced during a study of T cells in women clearing cervical HPV infection. Study-level findings and limits: Repertoire richness, not evenness, was significantly elevated in CIN3+ cases versus controls.

With respect to this clone: Its antigen is as yet unknown. The CDR3 end is not reached by the read, which stops 3 residues before it; the germline J gene fills it in.

Germline V gene lookup returns CDR1 SGHRS and CDR2 YFSETQ. V was clipped by 3 bases and J by 0 bases; unmatched bases: 2. The CDR3 loop spans 15 amino acids. Produced via immunoSEQ multiplex PCR; TCRdb's table is partial and in-frame only. In all, the sample yields 30,000 to 40,000 clones. The sample was blood buffy coat. The chain carries TRBV5-1 and TRBJ2-3; 9 bases map to TRBD2. This TCR came from a woman between 18 and 70 years old with a cervical HPV16 infection that either progressed to CIN3+ or cleared (not recorded which). The CDR3 DNA, read in part, is TGCGCCAGCAGCTCGGGACTAGCAAGCACAGATACG. Translating it yields CASSSGLASTDT. The CDR3 in its entirety is CASSSGLASTDTQYF.